This TCR beta chain was captured in a study of T-cell memory formation after mild COVID-19. CDR1 and CDR2 from the germline V gene are DFQATT and SNEGSKA (reference sequence). V lost 6 bases and J 5 bases, leaving 19 bases between the germline ends. This CDR3 has 14 amino acids. TCRdb independently ran MiXCR on the 5' RACE reads; one entry per CDR3 protein. The repertoire holds about 470,000 distinct CDR3 sequences, with around 27% as singletons. The rearrangement links TRBV20-1 to TRBJ2-5; either TRBD1 or TRBD2 may fit D (5 bases each). The sequencing input was PBMCs or a T cell subset sorted from them (not recorded which). This sequence originates from an adult woman who had mild COVID-19 (a few samples of this study predate the infection). Cell type and time point are not known. The DNA of the CDR3 is TGCAGTGCGCCCATCCGGGGCCAGAGGGAGACCCAGTACTTC. Encoded protein: CSAPIRGQRETQYF.